The clone carrying this TCR beta chain has only one observation. Its antigen is unidentified. This CDR3 region has 17 residues. Per germline, CDR1 MGHRA and CDR2 YSYEKL. With 1 base removed from V and 0 bases from J, the gap between germline ends came to 13 bases. The data were obtained in a study of T cell repertoires and Cas9 in healthy adults. Study background: CD4 and CD8 compartments: SpCas9-reactive T cells profiled for potency, cytotoxicity, lineage.

Data came from immunoSEQ multiplex PCR; TCRdb stores just in-frame clones and leaves some out. The sample records tens of thousands of clones, around 90% being singletons. Broader study findings: Reportedly, SpCas9-reactive effector T cell proliferation and function were mitigated by SpCas9-reactive Tregs in vitro.

The source of this sequence is a human donor in good health. Sequencing was performed on CD4+ effector T cells (CD127+, CD25-, CD137-, CD154-) from PBMCs; culture status not recorded. The chain uses TRBV4-1 and TRBJ1-3; possible D gene TRBD1, 6 bases. This CDR3 reads CASSQVGTLYSGNTIYF. CDR3 bases: TGCGCCAGCAGCCAAGTTGGGACACTCTACTCTGGAAACACCATATATTTT.